Shown below are 9 T cell receptor beta chains from a single sample sequenced in a study of shared clonotypes between healthy human individuals. The method was immunoSEQ multiplex PCR; TCRdb's version includes in-frame clones alone and lacks a portion of them. The sample shows around 720,000 clones, more than 70% of them seen only once. Material for sequencing was memory CD4+ T cells sorted from blood. Subset: CD45RA-negative fraction. The receptors were sampled from a woman aged 25 to 39 in good health.

V and J are TRBV29-1 and TRBJ2-1; D possibly corresponds to TRBD2 (6 bases). CDR3 size: 12 residues. Germline V gene lookup returns CDR1 SQVTM and CDR2 ANQGSEA. V shed 4 bases and J shed 6 bases, with 10 bases lying between them. The DNA for the CDR3 is TGCAGCGTTGGACTAGGCAGCAATGAGCAGTTCTTC. Its protein product is CSVGLGSNEQFF.

This chain uses TRBV4-1 with TRBJ2-1; D not resolved. V was clipped by 0 bases and J by 0 bases, with 12 bases between them. CDR1 and CDR2 (germline): MGHRA, YSYEKL. The CDR3 is made up of 17 amino acids. CDR3 bases: TGCGCCAGCAGCCAAGATCGGCGGAGAAGCTCCTACAATGAGCAGTTCTTC. Amino acid sequence: CASSQDRRRSSYNEQFF.

The J gene is TRBJ2-5, the V gene TRBV5-1, with D perhaps matching TRBD1 or TRBD2 (6 bases each). The V end lost 4 bases, the J end lost 1 base, and 14 bases lay between the germline ends. The CDR3 extends over 15 amino acids. Germline V gene sequence: CDR1 SGHRS, CDR2 YFSETQ. This CDR3 reads CASSRVWGAQETQYF. The CDR3 coding sequence is TGCGCCAGCAGCAGGGTGTGGGGGGCCCAAGAGACCCAGTACTTC. Combining the CDR3 with reference TRBV5-1 and TRBJ2-5 gives the whole variable domain KAGVTQTPRYLIKTRGQQVTLSCSPISGHRSVSWYQQTPGQGLQFLFEYFSETQRNKGNFPGRFSGRQFSNSRSEMNVSTLELGDSALYLCASSRVWGAQETQYFGPGTRLLVL.

J is TRBJ2-5 and V is TRBV6-6; tentatively, D is TRBD1 (7 bases). CDR3 length: 13 amino acids. Germline V lookup: CDR1 MNHNY, CDR2 SVGAGI (reference sequence). Trimming removed 6 bases from V and 5 bases from J, with 13 bases in between. CDR3 in DNA: TGTGCCAGCAGGGAGGGGGCCAGGGAGACCCAGTACTTC. Its translation: CASREGARETQYF.

V gene TRBV4-1 combines with J gene TRBJ2-3; 9 nucleotides match TRBD2. The germline gives CDR1 MGHRA, CDR2 YSYEKL. The CDR3 is made up of 22 amino acids. Unmatched junction bases numbered 27, after V lost 4 bases and J lost 4 bases. The DNA of the CDR3 is TGCGCCAGCAGCCTAGGGGTTTGGAGGACTAGCGCCTCCCCCGATTACGCAGATACGCAGTATTTT. It yields the protein CASSLGVWRTSASPDYADTQYF.

This rearrangement joins TRBV6-1 to TRBJ2-7, with 8 bases identical to TRBD1. The CDR3 has 15 residues. The V segment lost 6 bases and the J segment 2 bases; nucleotides outside the gene matches: 9. The germline CDR1 and CDR2 sequences are MNHNS and SASEGT. The CDR3 loop reads CASRTGQGPTYEQYF. CDR3 sequence (DNA): TGTGCCAGCAGGACAGGACAGGGACCGACCTACGAGCAGTACTTC.

This clone was seen only a few times. This sequence joins TRBV4-1 and TRBJ2-2, with 9 bases matching TRBD1. The CDR3 extends over 16 amino acids. Germline CDR1 is MGHRA and CDR2 is YSYEKL. The J segment lost 6 bases and the V segment lost 2 bases, leaving 7 bases of the junction unmatched. CDR3 sequence: CASSQRTGVLAGELFF. CDR3 coding DNA: TGCGCCAGCAGCCAAAGGACAGGGGTTTTGGCCGGGGAGCTGTTTTTT.

The chain has TRBV19 and TRBJ1-2, with 9 bases fitting TRBD1. V lost 6 bases and J lost 6; bases outside the gene matches: 2. The CDR3 length is 12 residues. Germline values: CDR1 LNHDA, CDR2 SQIVND (reference sequence). The CDR3 sequence is CASRRQGDGYTF. The CDR3 bases are TGTGCCAGTAGAAGACAGGGGGATGGCTACACCTTC.

The sample holds many counts of this clone. The chain recombines TRBV7-8 with TRBJ1-3; D call uncertain. CDR3 length: 15 amino acids. Between the trimmed V and J ends, which lost 1 base and 0 bases, there was a span of 7 bases. CDR1 and CDR2 (germline): SGHVS, FQNEAQ. CDR3 bases: TGTGCCAGCAGCTTAGTTCGGGCCTCTGGAAACACCATATATTTT. Its protein product is CASSLVRASGNTIYF. Full variable domain (outside the CDR3, taken from reference TRBV7-8 and TRBJ1-3): GAGVSQSPRYKVAKRGQDVALRCDPISGHVSLFWYQQALGQGPEFLTYFQNEAQLDKSGLPSDRFFAERPEGSVSTLKIQRTQQEDSAVYLCASSLVRASGNTIYFGEGSWLTVV.